This passage covers 11 T cell receptor beta chains from one sample sequenced in a study of T-cell memory formation after mild COVID-19 (dated by TCRdb to 2020 to 2023). Library method: 5' RACE. This sample was sequenced with an Illumina NovaSeq 6000. In TCRdb, the public reads were trimmed at Q25 with fastp and aligned with MiXCR, with productive beta chains retained. Every distinct CDR3 protein forms one entry, paired with its most common genes and DNA. The sample has about half a million distinct CDR3 sequences on record, roughly 18% of them singletons. The top ten hold around 12% of the sample. The sample was PBMCs or a T cell subset sorted from them (not recorded which). The receptors come from an adult woman who had mild COVID-19 (a few samples of this study predate the infection). The sample titles of this study are shuffled in the database, so cell type and time point are left out; the donor was told from shared clones.

This clonotype occurred a few times. This chain links TRBV5-5 with TRBJ1-2; 9 nucleotides agree with TRBD1. With 4 bases clipped from V and 7 bases from J, the junction kept 11 bases outside the gene matches. The CDR3 covers 15 residues. Germline assignment: CDR1 SGHKS and CDR2 YYEKEE (reference sequence). The CDR3 protein is CASSPQGQGLFGYTF. The CDR3 nucleotides read TGTGCCAGCAGCCCGCAGGGACAGGGATTGTTTGGCTACACCTTC.

Here the CDR3 reads CASSYGTPLGDTQYF. In DNA, the CDR3 is TGTGCCAGCAGCTACGGGACACCCCTGGGCGATACGCAGTATTTT. V and J are TRBV9 and TRBJ2-3, with a tentative D call TRBD1 (6 bases). The CDR3 length is 15 residues. Trimming shortened V by 4 bases and J by 6 bases, and 18 bases separated the two germline ends. Germline loops: CDR1 SGDLS, CDR2 YYNGEE. The entire variable domain, with the rest obtained from reference TRBV9 and TRBJ2-3, is as follows: DSGVTQTPKHLITATGQRVTLRCSPRSGDLSVYWYQQSLDQGLQFLIQYYNGEERAKGNILERFSAQQFPDLHSELNLSSLELGDSALYFCASSYGTPLGDTQYFGPGTRLTVL.

This chain uses TRBV5-1 with TRBJ2-5, with D unresolved. The CDR3 loop spans 14 amino acids. The germline CDR1 and CDR2 sequences are SGHRS and YFSETQ. The germline V and J ends were trimmed by 5 bases and 2 bases, with 13 bases remaining between them. The CDR3 DNA reads as TGCGCCAGCAGGCCTGCCGGACCTCAAGAGACCCAGTACTTC. Its translation: CASRPAGPQETQYF.

The CDR3 DNA is TGTGCCAGCAGTGACGAACGCGGGGGGTCCTACGAGCAGTACTTC. It specifies CASSDERGGSYEQYF. The V and J genes are TRBV6-4 and TRBJ2-7, with 8 bases matching TRBD2. Germline CDR1 is MRHNA and CDR2 is SNTAGT. Trimming removed 2 bases from V and 1 base from J; junction bases left unmatched: 4. The CDR3 has 15 residues.

This chain uses TRBV18 with TRBJ1-1; TRBD1 aligns across 9 bases. The CDR3 extends over 15 amino acids. Germline-derived CDR1 and CDR2 are KGHSH and LQKENI. With V trimmed by 3 bases and J by 1 base, 3 bases remained unmatched. The CDR3 nucleotides are TGTGCCAGCTCACCGGCGGGACAGGGGAACACTGAAGCTTTCTTT. This codes for CASSPAGQGNTEAFF. The full variable domain, with the rest looked up from reference TRBV18 and TRBJ1-1, is NAGVMQNPRHLVRRRGQEARLRCSPMKGHSHVYWYRQLPEEGLKFMVYLQKENIIDESGMPKERFSAEFPKEGPSILRIQQVVRGDSAAYFCASSPAGQGNTEAFFGQGTRLTVV.

V gene TRBV3-1 combines with J gene TRBJ1-2; D possibly corresponds to TRBD1 (5 bases). With 3 bases removed from V and 7 bases from J, the gap between germline ends came to 6 bases. Germline V gene lookup returns CDR1 LGHDT and CDR2 YNNKEL (reference sequence). CDR3 length: 11 amino acids. The CDR3 loop is CASSQGVGYTF. CDR3 nucleotide sequence: TGTGCCAGCAGCCAGGGGGTTGGCTACACCTTC.

This chain joins TRBV5-1 and TRBJ2-5; D is tentatively TRBD1 or TRBD2 (6 bases each). The germline V gene encodes CDR1 SGHRS and CDR2 YFSETQ. The V end was cut by 4 bases, the J end by 2 bases, with 15 bases between. The CDR3 contains 15 residues. CDR3 nucleotides: TGCGCCAGCAGCGGAGGGGGAGCAGGGCAAGAGACCCAGTACTTC. It yields the protein CASSGGGAGQETQYF.

This clonotype has at least ten counts. J is TRBJ1-5 and V is TRBV27, with D unresolved. Germline loops: CDR1 MNHEY, CDR2 SMNVEV (reference sequence). CDR3 length: 13 amino acids. The V end lost 4 bases, the J end lost 6 bases, and 10 bases lay between the germline ends. For the CDR3, the DNA is TGTGCCAGCAGTTCCAGCAGTACTCAGCCCCAGCATTTT. It yields the protein CASSSSSTQPQHF.

The genes are TRBV5-4 and TRBJ2-7; a weak D match, TRBD1 (6 bases). Germline values: CDR1 SGHNT, CDR2 YYREEE (reference sequence). V lost 3 bases and J 0 bases, leaving 16 bases between the germline ends. The length of the CDR3 is 16 residues. The CDR3 sequence is CASSSSGVWSSYEQYF. In nucleotides, the CDR3 is TGTGCCAGCAGCTCATCAGGGGTTTGGAGCTCCTACGAGCAGTACTTC.

This clonotype showed up just a few times. The chain uses TRBV20-1 and TRBJ2-7, with 8 bases aligning to TRBD2. The CDR3 has 14 amino acids. Germline CDR1 is DFQATT and CDR2 is SNEGSKA (reference sequence). J was trimmed by 2 bases and V by 6 bases; bases with no gene match: 9. The CDR3 sequence: CSANVAGLTYEQYF. CDR3 nucleotide sequence: TGCAGTGCCAACGTAGCGGGACTGACCTACGAGCAGTACTTC.

The V gene is TRBV19, the J gene TRBJ2-7, with TRBD1 identical over 9 bases. Germline V lookup: CDR1 LNHDA, CDR2 SQIVND (reference sequence). The V and J ends lost 4 bases and 6 bases, in that order; junction bases with no gene match: 7. CDR3 length: 14 residues. CDR3 DNA sequence: TGTGCCAGTAGTAGAGCGGGACAGGGAAGCGAGCAGTACTTC. Amino acids: CASSRAGQGSEQYF.